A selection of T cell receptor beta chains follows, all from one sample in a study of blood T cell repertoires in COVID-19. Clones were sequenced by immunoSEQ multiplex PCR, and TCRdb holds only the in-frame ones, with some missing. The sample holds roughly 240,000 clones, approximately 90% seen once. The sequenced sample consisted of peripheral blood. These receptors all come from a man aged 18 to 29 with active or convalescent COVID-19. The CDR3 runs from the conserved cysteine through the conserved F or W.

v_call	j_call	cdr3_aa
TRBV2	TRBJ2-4	CASREANGIQYF
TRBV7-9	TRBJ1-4	CASSWGWGEEKLFF
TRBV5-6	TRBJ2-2	CASSLDITNTGELFF
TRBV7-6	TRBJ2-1	CASSLDDDVGASGTNNEQFF
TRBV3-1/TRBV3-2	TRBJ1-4	CASRPDRANEKLFF
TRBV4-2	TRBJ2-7	CASSQETGGHHYEQYF
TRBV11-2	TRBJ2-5	CASSPTVIGGGETQYF
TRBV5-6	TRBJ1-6	CASSLNPSSYNSPLHF
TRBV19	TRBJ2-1	CASSMTAGGSNEQFF
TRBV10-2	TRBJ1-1	CASSETIGGSGNIAFF
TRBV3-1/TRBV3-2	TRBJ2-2	CASSPDSGAGGTGELFF
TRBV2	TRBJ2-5	CASMFGETQYF
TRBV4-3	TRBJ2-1	CASSQGFLGDNEQFF
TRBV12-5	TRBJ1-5	CASGIGTAGVGPQHF
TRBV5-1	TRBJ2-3	CASSLAGSSTDTQYF
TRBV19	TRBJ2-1	CASSRAGGPYNEQFF
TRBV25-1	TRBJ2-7	CASSHQHQPREQYF
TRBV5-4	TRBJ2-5	CASSTTASGQETQYF
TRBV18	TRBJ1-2	CASSPGTASNYGYTF
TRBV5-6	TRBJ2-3	CASSPGPTRGQVDTQYF
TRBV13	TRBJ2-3	CASSQRTGTELTDTQYF
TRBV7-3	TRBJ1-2	CASSLTTGGYGYTF
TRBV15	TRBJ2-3	CATSSPGLAGDTQYF
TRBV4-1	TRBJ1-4	CASSHPRGTNEKLFF
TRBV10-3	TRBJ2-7	CAISSTGREQYF
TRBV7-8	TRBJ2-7	CASSLNWAKKYEQYF
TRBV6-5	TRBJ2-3	CASTSGRSTDTQYF
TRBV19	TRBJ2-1	CASSIGRRNEQFF
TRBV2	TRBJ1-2	CASSARQDSSYGYTF
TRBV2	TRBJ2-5	CASYGRSRGETQYF
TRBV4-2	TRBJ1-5	CASSQDGSGDQPQHF
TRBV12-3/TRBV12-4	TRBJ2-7	CASSQGNYEQYF
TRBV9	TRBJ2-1	CASSKLAGGFNEQFF
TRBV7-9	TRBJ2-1	CASSLASGLSSYNEQFF
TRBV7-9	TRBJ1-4	CASSPSTGLGEKLFF
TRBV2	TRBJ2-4	CASRSTGTSGLAKNIQYF
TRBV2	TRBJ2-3	CASRGGVLYTQYF
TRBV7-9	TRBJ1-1	CASSLSGANTEAFF
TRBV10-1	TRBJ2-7	CASSPGTAPFAEQYF
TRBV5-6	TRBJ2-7	CASSYTYEQYF
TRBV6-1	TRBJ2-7	CASSDIHYEQYF
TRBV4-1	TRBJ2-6	CASSHPTGAFSGANVLTF
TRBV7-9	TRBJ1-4	CASSLGGLGEKLFF
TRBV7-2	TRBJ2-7	CASSSGRGVTDEQYF
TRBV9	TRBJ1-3	CASSVGGQGNTIYF
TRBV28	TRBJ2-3	CASSLGQLDTQYF
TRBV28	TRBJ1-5	CASEGTSGPQHF